These 9 T cell receptor beta chains came from one sample sequenced in a study of shared clonotypes between healthy human individuals. Generated by immunoSEQ multiplex PCR, the TCRdb table keeps only in-frame clones and is missing some. The sample comprises 400,000 to 600,000 clones, more than 95% of which are singletons, and approximately 0.067% rests with the top ten. Sequenced material: naive CD4+ T cells sorted from blood. As for subset: CD45RA+ positively selected. All receptors come from a woman younger than 45 in good health.

This clone was counted once. The chain combines TRBV19 with TRBJ2-7, with D possibly TRBD1 on 6 matching bases. Germline CDR1 and CDR2: LNHDA and SQIVND (reference sequence). The CDR3 runs to 15 residues. V lost 4 bases to trimming and J lost 3 bases, with 16 bases between them. For the CDR3, the DNA is TGTGCCAGTAGTACACAGGGTTCTTGGGGCTACGAGCAGTACTTC. This encodes CASSTQGSWGYEQYF.

The chain uses TRBV7-3 and TRBJ2-2; no clear D gene. CDR3 length equals 15 residues. The V end lost 2 bases, the J end lost 0 bases, and 7 bases lay between the germline ends. CDR1 SGHTA and CDR2 FQGTGA come from the germline V gene. CDR3 protein: CASSLSAANTGELFF. Here the CDR3 DNA reads TGTGCCAGCAGCTTATCGGCCGCGAACACCGGGGAGCTGTTTTTT. Complete variable domain (other parts from reference TRBV7-3 and TRBJ2-2): GAGVSQTPSNKVTEKGKYVELRCDPISGHTALYWYRQSLGQGPEFLIYFQGTGAADDSGLPNDRFFAVRPEGSVSTLKIQRTERGDSAVYLCASSLSAANTGELFFGEGSRLTVL.

The chain couples TRBV9 to TRBJ2-7; D may be TRBD2 (5 bases). The CDR3 is made up of 12 amino acids. Germline loops: CDR1 SGDLS, CDR2 YYNGEE. The V and J ends lost 4 bases and 4 bases respectively, with 9 bases between them. The CDR3 spells CASSTSGYEQYF. For the CDR3, the DNA is TGTGCCAGCAGCACATCGGGGTACGAGCAGTACTTC.

The chain couples TRBV7-2 to TRBJ2-3, with a weak D call TRBD2 (5 bases). Looked up from germline, CDR1 is SGHTA and CDR2 is FQGNSA. The V end lost 5 bases, the J end lost 0 bases, and 15 bases lay between the germline ends. The CDR3 covers 16 residues. The CDR3 DNA reads as TGTGCCAGCAGCGTCCCTCCTGGCGGGAGCACAGATACGCAGTATTTT. The encoded protein is CASSVPPGGSTDTQYF.

The rearrangement joins TRBV6-5 to TRBJ2-1; 9 bases map to TRBD2. Losses at the gene ends were 5 bases for V and 15 bases for J; bases not matched to a gene: 17. The CDR3 runs to 15 residues. In germline, CDR1 is MNHEY, CDR2 SVGAGI. CDR3 DNA: TGTGCCAGCAGTCCACCAGGGGGTTTAGCGGGAGACTTGTTCTTC. Its translation is CASSPPGGLAGDLFF.

V usage is TRBV27 and J usage is TRBJ2-7; tentatively, D is TRBD2 (5 bases). Looked up from germline, CDR1 is MNHEY and CDR2 is SMNVEV (reference sequence). CDR3 length: 13 amino acids. V lost 2 bases to trimming and J lost 7 bases, with 12 bases between them. Written as DNA, the CDR3 is TGTGCCAGCAGTTTACCGGGATTTAGGGAGCAGTACTTC. Its protein product is CASSLPGFREQYF.

This clone was seen only once. This chain links TRBV9 with TRBJ2-3; D gene ambiguous. Germline lookup yields CDR1 SGDLS and CDR2 YYNGEE. CDR3 size: 14 residues. V gave up 3 bases and J gave up 6 bases, with 14 bases separating them. The CDR3 sequence is CASSGDPLSDTQYF. The CDR3 nucleotides are TGTGCCAGCAGCGGAGATCCTCTCTCTGATACGCAGTATTTT.

This chain uses TRBV14 with TRBJ2-1; 7 bases are a match to TRBD2. This CDR3 spans 16 amino acids. Germline V gene sequence: CDR1 SGHDN, CDR2 FVKESK. V shed 0 bases and J 4 bases; nucleotides not matched to a gene: 6. The CDR3 nucleotides read TGTGCCAGCAGCCAAGATTGGGGGAGGGCGTACAATGAGCAGTTCTTC. Encoded protein: CASSQDWGRAYNEQFF.

The chain recombines TRBV30 with TRBJ2-7, with TRBD2 matching 9 bases. The CDR3 has 13 amino acids. Trimming at V came to 2 bases and at J to 3 bases, leaving 2 bases not matched to a gene. CDR1 and CDR2 (germline): GTSNPN, SVGIG (reference sequence). In DNA form, the CDR3 reads TGTGCCTGGAGTCTGACTAGCGGCTACGAGCAGTACTTC. It encodes CAWSLTSGYEQYF.